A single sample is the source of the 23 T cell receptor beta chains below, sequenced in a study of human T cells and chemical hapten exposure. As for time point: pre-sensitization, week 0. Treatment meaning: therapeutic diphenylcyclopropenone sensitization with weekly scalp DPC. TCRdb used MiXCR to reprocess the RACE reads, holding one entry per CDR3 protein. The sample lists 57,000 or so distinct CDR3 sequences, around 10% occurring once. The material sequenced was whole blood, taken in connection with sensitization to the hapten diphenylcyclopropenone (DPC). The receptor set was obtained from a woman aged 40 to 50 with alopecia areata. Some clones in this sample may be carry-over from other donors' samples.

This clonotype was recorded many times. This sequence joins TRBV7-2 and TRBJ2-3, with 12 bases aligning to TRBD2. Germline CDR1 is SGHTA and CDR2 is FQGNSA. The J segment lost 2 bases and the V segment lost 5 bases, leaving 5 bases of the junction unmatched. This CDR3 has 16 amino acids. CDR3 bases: TGTGCCAGCAGCCCGAGGACTAGCGGGATCACAGATACGCAGTATTTT. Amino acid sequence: CASSPRTSGITDTQYF.

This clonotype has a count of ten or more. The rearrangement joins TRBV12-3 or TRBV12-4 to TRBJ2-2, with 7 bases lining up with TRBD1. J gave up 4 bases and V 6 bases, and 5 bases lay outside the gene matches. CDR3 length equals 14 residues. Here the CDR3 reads CASRRRQGTGELFF. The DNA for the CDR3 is TGTGCCAGCAGGCGCCGACAGGGCACCGGGGAGCTGTTTTTT.

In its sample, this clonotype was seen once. CDR3 protein: CASSQRGDSHYNEQFF. The CDR3 coding sequence is TGCGCCAGCAGTCAAAGGGGGGACAGTCACTACAATGAGCAGTTCTTC. J is TRBJ2-1 and V is TRBV23-1; D is possibly TRBD1 (7 bases). TRBV23-1 is identified as an open reading frame with a role that is uncertain. V was pared by 2 bases and J by 3 bases, with 14 bases between. The CDR3 extends over 16 amino acids.

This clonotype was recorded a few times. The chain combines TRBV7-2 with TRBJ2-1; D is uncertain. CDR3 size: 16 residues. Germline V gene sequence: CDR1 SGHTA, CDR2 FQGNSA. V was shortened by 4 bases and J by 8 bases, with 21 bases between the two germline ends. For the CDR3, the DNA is TGTGCCAGCAGCTCCCCCCAGCGACCACTTAGGGATGAGCAGTTCTTC. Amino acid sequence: CASSSPQRPLRDEQFF.

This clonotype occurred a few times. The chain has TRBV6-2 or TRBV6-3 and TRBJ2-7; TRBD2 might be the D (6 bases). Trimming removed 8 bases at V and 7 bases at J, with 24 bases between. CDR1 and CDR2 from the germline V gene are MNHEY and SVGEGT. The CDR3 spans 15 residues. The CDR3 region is CASGARDSYFPEQYF. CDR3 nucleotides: TGTGCCAGCGGAGCCCGGGACTCCTATTTTCCGGAGCAGTACTTC.

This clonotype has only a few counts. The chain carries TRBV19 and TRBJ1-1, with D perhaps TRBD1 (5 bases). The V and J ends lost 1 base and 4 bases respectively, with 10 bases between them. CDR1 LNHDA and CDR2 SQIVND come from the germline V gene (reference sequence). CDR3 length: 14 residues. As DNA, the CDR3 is TGTGCCAGTAGTATAGGCCCGGGGGGCACTGAAGCTTTCTTT. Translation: CASSIGPGGTEAFF.

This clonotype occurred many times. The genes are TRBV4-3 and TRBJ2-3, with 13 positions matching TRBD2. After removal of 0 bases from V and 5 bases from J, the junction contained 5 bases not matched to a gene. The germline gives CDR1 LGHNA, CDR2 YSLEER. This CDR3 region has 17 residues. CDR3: CASSQELRLAGGDTQYF. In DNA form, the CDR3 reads TGCGCCAGCAGCCAAGAATTAAGACTAGCGGGAGGAGATACGCAGTATTTT.

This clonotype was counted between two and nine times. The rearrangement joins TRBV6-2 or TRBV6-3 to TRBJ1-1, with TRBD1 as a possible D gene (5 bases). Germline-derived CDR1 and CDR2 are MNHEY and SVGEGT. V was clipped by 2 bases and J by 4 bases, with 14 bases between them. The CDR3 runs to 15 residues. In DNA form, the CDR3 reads TGTGCCAGCAGTTACCCCGGAGGGAGGGGCACTGAAGCTTTCTTT. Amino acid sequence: CASSYPGGRGTEAFF.

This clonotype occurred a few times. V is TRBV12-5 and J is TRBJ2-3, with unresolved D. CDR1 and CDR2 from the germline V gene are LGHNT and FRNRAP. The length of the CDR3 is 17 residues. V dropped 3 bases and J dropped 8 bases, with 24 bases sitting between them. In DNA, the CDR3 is TGTGCTAGTGGTTTACACACGGGCCATCATCTTCAGACTACGCAGTATTTT. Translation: CASGLHTGHHLQTTQYF. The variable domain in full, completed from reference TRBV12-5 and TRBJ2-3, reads DARVTQTPRHKVTEMGQEVTMRCQPILGHNTVFWYRQTMMQGLELLAYFRNRAPLDDSGMPKDRFSAEMPDATLATLKIQPSEPRDSAVYFCASGLHTGHHLQTTQYFGPGTRLTVL.

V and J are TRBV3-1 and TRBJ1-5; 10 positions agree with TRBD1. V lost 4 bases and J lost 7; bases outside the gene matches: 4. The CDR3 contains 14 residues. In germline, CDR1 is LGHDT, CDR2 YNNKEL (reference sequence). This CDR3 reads CASSPLTGGQPQHF. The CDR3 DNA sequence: TGTGCCAGCAGCCCTCTGACAGGGGGCCAGCCCCAGCATTTT.

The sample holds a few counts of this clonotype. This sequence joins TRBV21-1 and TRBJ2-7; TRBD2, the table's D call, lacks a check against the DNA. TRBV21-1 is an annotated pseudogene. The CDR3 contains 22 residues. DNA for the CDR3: TGTGCCAGCAGCAAGATTGGGCCATGGGCTAGCGGGAGGGCCGGAGGTTCCTACGAGCAGTACTTC. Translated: CASSKIGPWASGRAGGSYEQYF.

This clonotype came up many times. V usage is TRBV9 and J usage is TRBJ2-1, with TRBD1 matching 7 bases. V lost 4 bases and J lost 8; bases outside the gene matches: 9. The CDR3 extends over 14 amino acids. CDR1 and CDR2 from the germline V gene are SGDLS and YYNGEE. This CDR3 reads CASSSGTVLDEQFF. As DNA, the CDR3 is TGTGCCAGCAGCTCAGGGACAGTCCTCGATGAGCAGTTCTTC.

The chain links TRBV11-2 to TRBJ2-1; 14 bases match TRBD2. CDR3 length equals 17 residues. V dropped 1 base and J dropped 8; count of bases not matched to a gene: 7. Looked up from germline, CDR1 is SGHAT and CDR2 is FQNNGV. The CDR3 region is CASSLAKTSGRADEQFF. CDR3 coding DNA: TGTGCCAGCAGCTTAGCAAAGACTAGCGGGAGGGCCGATGAGCAGTTCTTC.

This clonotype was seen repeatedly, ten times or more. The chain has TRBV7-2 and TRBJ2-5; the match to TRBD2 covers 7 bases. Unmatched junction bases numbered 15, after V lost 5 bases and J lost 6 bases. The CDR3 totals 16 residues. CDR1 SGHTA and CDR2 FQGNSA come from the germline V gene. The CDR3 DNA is TGTGCCAGCAGCCCTTCGGGTTTGCGGGAGAGCAAGACCCAGTACTTC. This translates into CASSPSGLRESKTQYF.

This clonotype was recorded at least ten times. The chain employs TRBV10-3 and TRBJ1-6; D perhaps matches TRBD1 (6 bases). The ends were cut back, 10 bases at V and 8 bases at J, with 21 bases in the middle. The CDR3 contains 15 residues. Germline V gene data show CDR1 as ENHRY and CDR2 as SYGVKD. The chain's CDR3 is CATGIGGQRDSPLHF. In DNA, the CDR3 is TGTGCCACAGGCATCGGAGGACAGAGGGATTCACCCCTCCACTTT.

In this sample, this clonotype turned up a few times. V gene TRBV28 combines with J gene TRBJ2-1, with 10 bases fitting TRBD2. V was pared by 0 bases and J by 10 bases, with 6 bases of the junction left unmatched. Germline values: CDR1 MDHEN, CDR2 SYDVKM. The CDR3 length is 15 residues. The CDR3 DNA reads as TGTGCCAGCAGTTTATGGGCTAGCGGGAGTCGAGAGCAGTTCTTC. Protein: CASSLWASGSREQFF.

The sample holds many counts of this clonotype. This CDR3 reads CSVGLAGGHNEQFF. As DNA, the CDR3 is TGCAGCGTTGGACTAGCGGGAGGTCACAATGAGCAGTTCTTC. The J gene is TRBJ2-1, the V gene TRBV29-1; TRBD2 agrees at 13 bases. J was trimmed by 5 bases and V by 4 bases; bases with no gene match: 2. Germline V gene sequence: CDR1 SQVTM, CDR2 ANQGSEA. The CDR3 is 14 amino acids.

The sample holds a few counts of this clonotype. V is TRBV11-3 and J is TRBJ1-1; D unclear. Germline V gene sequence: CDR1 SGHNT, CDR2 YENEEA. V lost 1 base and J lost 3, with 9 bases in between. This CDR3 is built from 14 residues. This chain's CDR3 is CASSLGQVDTEAFF. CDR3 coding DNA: TGTGCCAGCAGCTTAGGCCAAGTAGACACTGAAGCTTTCTTT. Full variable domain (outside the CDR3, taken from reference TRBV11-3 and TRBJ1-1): EAGVVQSPRYKIIEKKQPVAFWCNPISGHNTLYWYLQNLGQGPELLIRYENEEAVDDSQLPKDRFSAERLKGVDSTLKIQPAELGDSAVYLCASSLGQVDTEAFFGQGTRLTVV.

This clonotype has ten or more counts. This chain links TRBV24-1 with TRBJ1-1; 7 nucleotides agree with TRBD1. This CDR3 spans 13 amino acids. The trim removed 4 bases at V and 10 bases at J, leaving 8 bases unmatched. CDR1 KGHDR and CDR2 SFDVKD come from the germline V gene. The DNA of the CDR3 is TGTGCCACCAGTGACCTGACAGGGAAGGGAGCTTTCTTT. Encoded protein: CATSDLTGKGAFF.

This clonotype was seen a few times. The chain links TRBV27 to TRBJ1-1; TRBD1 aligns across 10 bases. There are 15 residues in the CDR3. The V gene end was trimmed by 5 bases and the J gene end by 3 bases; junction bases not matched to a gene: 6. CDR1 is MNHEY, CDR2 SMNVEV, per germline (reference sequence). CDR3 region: CASSATGGIDTEAFF. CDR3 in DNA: TGTGCCAGCAGTGCGACAGGGGGCATCGACACTGAAGCTTTCTTT.

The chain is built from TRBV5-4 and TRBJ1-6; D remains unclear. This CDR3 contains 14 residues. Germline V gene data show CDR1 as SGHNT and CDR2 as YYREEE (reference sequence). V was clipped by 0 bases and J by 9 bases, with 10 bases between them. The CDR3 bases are TGTGCCAGCAGCTTGGTGGAATCGGGTTCACCCCTCCACTTT. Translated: CASSLVESGSPLHF. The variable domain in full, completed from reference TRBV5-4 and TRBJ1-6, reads ETGVTQSPTHLIKTRGQQVTLRCSSQSGHNTVSWYQQALGQGPQFIFQYYREEENGRGNFPPRFSGLQFPNYSSELNVNALELDDSALYLCASSLVESGSPLHFGNGTRLTVT.

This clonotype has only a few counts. CDR3: CASRGRGTNQPQHF. In nucleotides, the CDR3 is TGTGCCAGCAGGGGAAGAGGGACAAATCAGCCCCAGCATTTT. The chain recombines TRBV6-2 or TRBV6-3 with TRBJ1-5, with D perhaps matching TRBD1 (6 bases). The germline V gene encodes CDR1 MNHEY and CDR2 SVGEGT. The ends were cut back, 6 bases at V and 4 bases at J, with 13 bases in the middle. The CDR3 is 14 amino acids.

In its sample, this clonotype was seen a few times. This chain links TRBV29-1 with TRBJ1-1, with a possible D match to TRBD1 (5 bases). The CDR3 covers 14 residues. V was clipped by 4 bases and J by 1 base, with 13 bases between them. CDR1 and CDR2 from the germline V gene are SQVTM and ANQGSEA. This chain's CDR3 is CSVVQGHTNTEAFF. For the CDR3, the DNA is TGCAGCGTTGTTCAGGGCCACACGAACACTGAAGCTTTCTTT.